This T cell receptor (beta chain) was sequenced for a study of ipilimumab plus nivolumab after autologous stem cell transplantation (dated by TCRdb to about 2021). A note on the overall study: A median of about five ipilimumab doses and 8 or 9 nivolumab doses was received by trial patients. The intent-to-treat population of the trial was made up of a few dozen patients. Patients undergoing autologous transplant for high-risk diffuse large B cell lymphoma, mature T cell lymphoma, or multiple myeloma were enrolled in the trial. Primary refractory and relapsed disease were included in the DLBCL cohort, with 18-month progression-free survival of around 84% and 29%, respectively. The study at large found these results: According to the authors, a biologic rationale for studying the approach further came from T cell receptor repertoire, regulatory T cell phenotype and gut microbiota profiles. Combined checkpoint inhibition as post-transplant consolidation was concluded by the authors to appear tolerable.

Checkpoint therapy was initiated 14 to 28 days after autologous transplant, and ipilimumab was administered at 1 mg/kg intravenously on day 1 of selected weeks. Nivolumab was given at 3 mg/kg intravenously on day 1 of weeks 1, 4, 7, 10, and every two weeks through week 26. Combined checkpoint inhibition with ipilimumab and nivolumab as consolidation after autologous stem cell transplantation was tested in a Phase Ib clinical trial. From its cysteine to its phenylalanine, the CDR3 spans 14 amino acids. The only DNA kept is the CDR3, 42 bases in frame from the first base. V is clipped by 7 bases and J by 0 bases, and the sequence between their germline boundaries is 12 bases long. Per the germline V gene (reference sequence), LNHDA is the CDR1 and SQIVND is the CDR2. The library was obtained by the immunoSEQ multiplex PCR assay. TCRdb stores this immuneACCESS table with in-frame sequences only. Part of the clones is absent; in the studies checked, under half of the shortfall reflects unresolved V genes, and no reason is known for the rest. The sample includes about 16,000 clones, with about 81% observed a single time. The ten top clones hold approximately 19% of the sample.

Points on this clone: Its antigen is currently not known. No quality values exist for individual bases; no much larger clone is one base distant.

The input for sequencing was PBMCs, taken in a trial of ipilimumab plus nivolumab as post-transplant consolidation. This chain is built from TRBV19 and TRBJ1-1; no D gene can be assigned with confidence. The receptor was isolated from a male donor with diffuse large B-cell lymphoma. The CDR3 protein: CASKYGSMNTEAFF. The base sequence is TGTGCCAGTAAATATGGCAGCATGAACACTGAAGCTTTCTTT.